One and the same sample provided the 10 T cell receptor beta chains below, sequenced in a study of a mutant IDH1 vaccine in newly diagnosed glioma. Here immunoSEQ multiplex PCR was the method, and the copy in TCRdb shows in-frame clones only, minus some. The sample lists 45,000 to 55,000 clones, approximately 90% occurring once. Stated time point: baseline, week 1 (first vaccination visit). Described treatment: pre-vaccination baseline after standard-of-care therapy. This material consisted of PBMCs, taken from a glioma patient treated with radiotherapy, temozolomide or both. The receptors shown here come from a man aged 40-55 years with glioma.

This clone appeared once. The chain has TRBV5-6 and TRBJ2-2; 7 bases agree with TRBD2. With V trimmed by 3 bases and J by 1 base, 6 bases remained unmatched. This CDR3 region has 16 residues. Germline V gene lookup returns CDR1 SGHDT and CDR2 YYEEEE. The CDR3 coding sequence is TGTGCCAGCAGCTGGGGGGGTACCATGAACACCGGGGAGCTGTTTTTT. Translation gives CASSWGGTMNTGELFF. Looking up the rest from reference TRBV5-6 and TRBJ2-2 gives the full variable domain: DAGVTQSPTHLIKTRGQQVTLRCSPKSGHDTVSWYQQALGQGPQFIFQYYEEEERQRGNFPDRFSGHQFPNYSSELNVNALLLGDSALYLCASSWGGTMNTGELFFGEGSRLTVL.

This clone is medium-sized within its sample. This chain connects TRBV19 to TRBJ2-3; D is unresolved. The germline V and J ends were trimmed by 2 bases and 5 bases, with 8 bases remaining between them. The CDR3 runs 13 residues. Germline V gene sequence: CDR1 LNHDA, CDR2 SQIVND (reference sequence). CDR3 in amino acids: CASSILFQDTQYF. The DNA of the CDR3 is TGTGCCAGTAGTATATTGTTCCAAGATACGCAGTATTTT. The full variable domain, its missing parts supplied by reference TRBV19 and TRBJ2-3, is DGGITQSPKYLFRKEGQNVTLSCEQNLNHDAMYWYRQDPGQGLRLIYYSQIVNDFQKGDIAEGYSVSREKKESFPLTVTSAQKNPTAFYLCASSILFQDTQYFGPGTRLTVL.

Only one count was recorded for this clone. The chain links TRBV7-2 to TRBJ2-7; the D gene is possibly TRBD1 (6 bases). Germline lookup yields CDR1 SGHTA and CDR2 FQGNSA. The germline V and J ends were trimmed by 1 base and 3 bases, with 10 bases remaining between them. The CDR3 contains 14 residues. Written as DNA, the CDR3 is TGTGCCAGCAGCTTAGGACAGGTCGACTACGAGCAGTACTTC. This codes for CASSLGQVDYEQYF.

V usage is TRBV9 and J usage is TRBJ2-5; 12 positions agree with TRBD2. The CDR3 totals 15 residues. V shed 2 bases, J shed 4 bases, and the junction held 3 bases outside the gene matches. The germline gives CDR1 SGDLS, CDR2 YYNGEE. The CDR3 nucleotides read TGTGCCAGCAGCGTGGGGGGACTAGCGGGAGAGACCCAGTACTTC. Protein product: CASSVGGLAGETQYF.

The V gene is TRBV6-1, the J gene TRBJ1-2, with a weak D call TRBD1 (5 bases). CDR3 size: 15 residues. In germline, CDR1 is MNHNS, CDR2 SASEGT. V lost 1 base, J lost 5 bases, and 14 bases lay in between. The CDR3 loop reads CASSEDWWGEYGYTF. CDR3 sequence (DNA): TGTGCCAGCAGTGAAGATTGGTGGGGGGAATATGGCTACACCTTC.

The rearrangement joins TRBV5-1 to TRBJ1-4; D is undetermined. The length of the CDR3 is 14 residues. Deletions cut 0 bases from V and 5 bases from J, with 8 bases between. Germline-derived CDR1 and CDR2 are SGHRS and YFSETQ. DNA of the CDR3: TGCGCCAGCAGCTTGGCTGCGGCCAATGAAAAACTGTTTTTT. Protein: CASSLAAANEKLFF.

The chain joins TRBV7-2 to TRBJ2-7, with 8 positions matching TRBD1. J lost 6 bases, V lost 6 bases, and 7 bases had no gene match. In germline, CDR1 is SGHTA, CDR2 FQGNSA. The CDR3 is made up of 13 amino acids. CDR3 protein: CASRFQGAGEQYF. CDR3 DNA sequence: TGTGCCAGCAGATTTCAGGGGGCGGGCGAGCAGTACTTC.

The CDR3: CASYPGQRRPTNEKLFF. In DNA form, the CDR3 reads TGTGCCAGCTATCCGGGACAGAGACGTCCAACTAATGAAAAACTGTTTTTT. The rearrangement links TRBV19 to TRBJ1-4; 7 nucleotides agree with TRBD1. Losses at the gene ends were 9 bases for V and 0 bases for J; bases not matched to a gene: 13. The CDR3 has 17 amino acids. The germline V gene has CDR1 LNHDA and CDR2 SQIVND (reference sequence).

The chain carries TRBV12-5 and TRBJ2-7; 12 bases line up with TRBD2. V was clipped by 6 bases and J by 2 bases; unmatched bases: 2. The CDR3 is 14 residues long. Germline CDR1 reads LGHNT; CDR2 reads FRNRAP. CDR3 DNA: TGTGCTAGTGGCGGACTAGCGGGGCCCTACGAGCAGTACTTC. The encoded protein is CASGGLAGPYEQYF.

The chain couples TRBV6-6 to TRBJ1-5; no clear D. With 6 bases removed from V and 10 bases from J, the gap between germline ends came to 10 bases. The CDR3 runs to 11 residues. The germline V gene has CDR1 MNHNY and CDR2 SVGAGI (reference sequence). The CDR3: CASSPVGPQHF. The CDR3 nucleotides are TGTGCCAGCAGCCCAGTAGGACCCCAGCATTTT.